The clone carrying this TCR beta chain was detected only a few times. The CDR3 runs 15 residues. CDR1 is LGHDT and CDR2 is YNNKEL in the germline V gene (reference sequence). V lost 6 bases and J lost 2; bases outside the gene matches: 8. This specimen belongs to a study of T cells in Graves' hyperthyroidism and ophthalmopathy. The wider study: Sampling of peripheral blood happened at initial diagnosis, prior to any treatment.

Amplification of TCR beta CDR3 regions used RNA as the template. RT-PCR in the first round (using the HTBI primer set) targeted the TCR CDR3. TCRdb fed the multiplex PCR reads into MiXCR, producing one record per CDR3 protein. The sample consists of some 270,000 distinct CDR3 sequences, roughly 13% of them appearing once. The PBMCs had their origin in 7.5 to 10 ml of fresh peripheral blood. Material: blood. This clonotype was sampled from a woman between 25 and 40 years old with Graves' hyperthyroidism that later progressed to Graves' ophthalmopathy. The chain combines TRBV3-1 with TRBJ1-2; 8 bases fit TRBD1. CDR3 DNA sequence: TGTGCCAGCAGACAGGGGGGCTACAGCAACTATGGCTACACCTTC. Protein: CASRQGGYSNYGYTF.